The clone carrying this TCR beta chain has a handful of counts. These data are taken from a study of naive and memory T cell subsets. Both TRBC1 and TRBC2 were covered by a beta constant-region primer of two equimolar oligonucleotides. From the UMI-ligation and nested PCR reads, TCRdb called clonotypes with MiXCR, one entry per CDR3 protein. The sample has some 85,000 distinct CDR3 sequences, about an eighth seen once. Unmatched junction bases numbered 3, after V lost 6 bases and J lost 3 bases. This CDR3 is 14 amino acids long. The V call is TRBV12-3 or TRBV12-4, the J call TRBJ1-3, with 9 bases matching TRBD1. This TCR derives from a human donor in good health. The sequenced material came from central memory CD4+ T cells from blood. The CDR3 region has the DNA TGTGCCAGCAGAACGGACAGGGGTGGAAACACCATATATTTT. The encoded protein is CASRTDRGGNTIYF.